This T cell receptor (beta chain) was identified during a study of blood T cell repertoires in COVID-19. Everyone who took part was 18 to 89 years old, and they came from about two dozen US areas. Each participant's cohort was designated according to participant-reported clinical history. This CDR3 has 11 residues. The V gene lost 5 bases and the J gene lost 6 bases, with 8 bases spanning the gap. Repertoires were generated with immunoSEQ multiplex PCR, while TCRdb's copy carries only in-frame clones and drops some. The table records more than 400,000 clones, roughly 87% of them present only once. Material for sequencing was PBMCs or T cells enriched from blood (not recorded which). The genes are TRBV12-3 or TRBV12-4 and TRBJ2-7; D remains unclear. This sequence was found in a woman younger than 35 who had recovered from COVID-19. The CDR3 sequence is CASSTNSEQYF. DNA for the CDR3: TGTGCCAGCAGTACCAACAGCGAGCAGTACTTC.